This TCR beta chain was observed in a study of metastatic and nonmetastatic thyroid tumors. About the research overall: Across blood and tumor or nodule tissue, repertoires from malignant and benign thyroid patients were compared with one another. General study findings and limits: Relative to benign nodules, malignant thyroid tumors were reportedly characterized by significantly elevated TCR beta diversity in blood and tumor.

Ahead of thyroid surgery, no patient had received treatment of any kind. Study processing details: Clinicopathological groups differed in CDR3, with these differences serving to build a distant-metastasis classifier for papillary thyroid cancer. With MiXCR, TCRdb reprocessed the PCR reads. What appears here as the V and J calls and clone size reflects TCRdb's work, not the paper's. The sample lists about 38,000 clones; less than 50% were seen once. The length of the CDR3 is 14 residues. Looked up from germline, CDR1 is LGHDT and CDR2 is YNNKEL (reference sequence). Trimming removed 1 base from V and 1 base from J, with 5 bases in between. As concerns this clone: The antigen remains undetermined.

V is TRBV3-1 and J is TRBJ1-3; no reliable D call. The clonotype comes from a male donor with papillary thyroid cancer or a benign thyroid nodule (not recorded which). Some clones in this sample may be carry-over from other donors' samples. The sample taken for sequencing was tumor tissue. The CDR3 DNA is TGTGCCAGCAGCCAAGCCGATTCTGGAAACACCATATATTTT. Translated: CASSQADSGNTIYF.